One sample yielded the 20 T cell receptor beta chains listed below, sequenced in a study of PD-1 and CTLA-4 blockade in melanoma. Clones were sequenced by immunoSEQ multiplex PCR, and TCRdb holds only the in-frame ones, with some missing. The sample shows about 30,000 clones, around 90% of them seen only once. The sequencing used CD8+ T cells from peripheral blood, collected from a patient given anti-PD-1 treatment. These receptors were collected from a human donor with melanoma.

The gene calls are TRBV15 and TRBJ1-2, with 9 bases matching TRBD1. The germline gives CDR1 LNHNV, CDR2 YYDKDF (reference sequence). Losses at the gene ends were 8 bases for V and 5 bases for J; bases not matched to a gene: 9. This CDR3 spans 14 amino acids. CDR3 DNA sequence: TGTGCCACCTATCCGGGACAGGGTTGGTATGGCTACACCTTC. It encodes CATYPGQGWYGYTF.

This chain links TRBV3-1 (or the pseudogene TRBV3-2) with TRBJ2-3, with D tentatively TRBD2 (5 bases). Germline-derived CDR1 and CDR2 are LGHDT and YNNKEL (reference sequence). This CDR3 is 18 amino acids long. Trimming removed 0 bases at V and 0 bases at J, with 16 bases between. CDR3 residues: CASSQDHPSSMSTDTQYF. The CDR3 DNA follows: TGTGCCAGCAGCCAAGATCACCCTAGCTCTATGAGCACAGATACGCAGTATTTT.

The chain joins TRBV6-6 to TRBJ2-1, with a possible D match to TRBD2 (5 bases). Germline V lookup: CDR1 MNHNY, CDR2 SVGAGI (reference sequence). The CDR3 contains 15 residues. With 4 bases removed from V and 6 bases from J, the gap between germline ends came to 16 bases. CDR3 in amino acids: CASSSLPWERNEQFF. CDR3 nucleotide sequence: TGTGCCAGCAGTTCCCTCCCCTGGGAGCGCAATGAGCAGTTCTTC.

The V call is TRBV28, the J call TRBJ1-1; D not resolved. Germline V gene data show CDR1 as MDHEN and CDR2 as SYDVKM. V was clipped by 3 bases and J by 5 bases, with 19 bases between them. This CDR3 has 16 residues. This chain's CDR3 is CASSFPSTGEGTEAFF. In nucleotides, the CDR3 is TGTGCCAGCAGTTTCCCCTCCACCGGGGAAGGGACTGAAGCTTTCTTT.

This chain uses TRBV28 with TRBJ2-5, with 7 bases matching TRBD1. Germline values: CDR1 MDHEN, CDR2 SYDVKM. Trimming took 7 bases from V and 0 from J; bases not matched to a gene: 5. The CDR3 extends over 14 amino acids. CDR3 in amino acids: CASTKDRNQETQYF. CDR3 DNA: TGTGCCAGCACCAAGGACAGGAACCAAGAGACCCAGTACTTC.

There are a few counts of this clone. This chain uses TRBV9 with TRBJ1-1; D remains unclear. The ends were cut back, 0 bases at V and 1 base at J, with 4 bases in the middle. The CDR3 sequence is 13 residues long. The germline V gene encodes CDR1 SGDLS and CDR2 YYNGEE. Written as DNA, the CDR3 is TGTGCCAGCAGCGTAGAGGAGAACACTGAAGCTTTCTTT. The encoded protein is CASSVEENTEAFF.

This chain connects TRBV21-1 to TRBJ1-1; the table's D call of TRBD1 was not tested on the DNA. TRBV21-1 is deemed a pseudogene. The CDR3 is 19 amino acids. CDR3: CASSPSRTDSNPPYTEAFF. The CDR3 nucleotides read TGTGCCAGCAGCCCGTCACGGACAGATTCTAATCCACCGTACACTGAAGCTTTCTTT.

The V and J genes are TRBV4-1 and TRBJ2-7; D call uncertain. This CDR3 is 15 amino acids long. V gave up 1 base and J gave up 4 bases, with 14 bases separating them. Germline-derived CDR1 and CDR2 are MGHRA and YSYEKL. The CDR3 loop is CASSQVVGPEYEQYF. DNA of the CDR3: TGCGCCAGCAGCCAAGTAGTCGGCCCGGAGTACGAGCAGTACTTC.

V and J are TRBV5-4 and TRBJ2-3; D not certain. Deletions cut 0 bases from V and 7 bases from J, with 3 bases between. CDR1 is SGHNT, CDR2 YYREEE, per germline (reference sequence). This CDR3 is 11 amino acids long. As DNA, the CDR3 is TGTGCCAGCAGCTTGGGCTATACGCAGTATTTT. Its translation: CASSLGYTQYF.

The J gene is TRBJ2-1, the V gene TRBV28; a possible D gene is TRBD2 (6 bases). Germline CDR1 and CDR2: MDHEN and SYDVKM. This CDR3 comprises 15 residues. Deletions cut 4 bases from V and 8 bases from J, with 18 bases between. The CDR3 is CASSWGTTPGDEQFF. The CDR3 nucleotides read TGTGCCAGCAGTTGGGGGACCACCCCGGGGGATGAGCAGTTCTTC. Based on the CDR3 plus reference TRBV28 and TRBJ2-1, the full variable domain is DVKVTQSSRYLVKRTGEKVFLECVQDMDHENMFWYRQDPGLGLRLIYFSYDVKMKEKGDIPEGYSVSREKKERFSLILESASTNQTSMYLCASSWGTTPGDEQFFGPGTRLTVL.

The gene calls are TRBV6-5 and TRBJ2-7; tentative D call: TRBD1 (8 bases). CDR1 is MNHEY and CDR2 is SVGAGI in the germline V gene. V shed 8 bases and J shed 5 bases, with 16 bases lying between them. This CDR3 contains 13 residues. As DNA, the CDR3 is TGTGCCAGCGGGAACAGGGGGGGGAACGAGCAGTACTTC. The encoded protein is CASGNRGGNEQYF.

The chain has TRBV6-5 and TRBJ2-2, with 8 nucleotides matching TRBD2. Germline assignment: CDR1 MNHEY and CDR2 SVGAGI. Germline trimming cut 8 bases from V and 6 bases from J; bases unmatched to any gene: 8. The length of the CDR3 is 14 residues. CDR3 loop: CASHYGGASGELFF. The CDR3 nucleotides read TGTGCCAGCCACTACGGGGGGGCCTCCGGGGAGCTGTTTTTT.

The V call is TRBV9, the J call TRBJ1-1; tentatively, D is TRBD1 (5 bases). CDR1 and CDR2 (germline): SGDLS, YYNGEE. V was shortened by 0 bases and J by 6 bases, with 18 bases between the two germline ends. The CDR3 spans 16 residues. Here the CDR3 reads CASSVASEGLTPEAFF. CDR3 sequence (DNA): TGTGCCAGCAGCGTAGCCTCAGAGGGGCTCACGCCTGAAGCTTTCTTT.

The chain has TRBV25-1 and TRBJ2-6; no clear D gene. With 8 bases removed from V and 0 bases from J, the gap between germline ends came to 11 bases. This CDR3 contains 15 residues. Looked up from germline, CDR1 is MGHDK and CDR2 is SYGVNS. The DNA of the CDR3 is TGTGCCAGCGCCGGACCGAACTCTGGGGCCAACGTCCTGACTTTC. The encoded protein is CASAGPNSGANVLTF.

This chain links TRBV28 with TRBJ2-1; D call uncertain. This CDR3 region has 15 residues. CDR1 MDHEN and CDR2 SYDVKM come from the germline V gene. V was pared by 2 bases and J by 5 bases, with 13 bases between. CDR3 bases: TGTGCCAGCAGTTTAGGTTCTGCTACGAACAATGAGCAGTTCTTC. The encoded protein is CASSLGSATNNEQFF.

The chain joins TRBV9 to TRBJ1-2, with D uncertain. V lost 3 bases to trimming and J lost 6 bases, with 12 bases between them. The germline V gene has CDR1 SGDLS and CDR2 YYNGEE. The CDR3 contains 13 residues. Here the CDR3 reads CASSATELDGYTF. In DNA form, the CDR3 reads TGTGCCAGCAGCGCCACAGAGTTAGATGGCTACACCTTC.

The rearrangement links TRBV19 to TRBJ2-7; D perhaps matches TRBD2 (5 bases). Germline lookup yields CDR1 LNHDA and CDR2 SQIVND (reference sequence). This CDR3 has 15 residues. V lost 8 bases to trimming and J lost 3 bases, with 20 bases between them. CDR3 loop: CASGPRAPRDYEQYF. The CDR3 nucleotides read TGTGCCAGTGGGCCCCGGGCTCCGAGGGACTACGAGCAGTACTTC.

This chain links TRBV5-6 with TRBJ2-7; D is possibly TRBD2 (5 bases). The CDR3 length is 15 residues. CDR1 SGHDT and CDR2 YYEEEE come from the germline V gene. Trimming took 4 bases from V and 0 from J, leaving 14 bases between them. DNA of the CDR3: TGTGCCAGCAGCCGCCCCCGGGAAAGCTCCTACGAGCAGTACTTC. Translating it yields CASSRPRESSYEQYF.

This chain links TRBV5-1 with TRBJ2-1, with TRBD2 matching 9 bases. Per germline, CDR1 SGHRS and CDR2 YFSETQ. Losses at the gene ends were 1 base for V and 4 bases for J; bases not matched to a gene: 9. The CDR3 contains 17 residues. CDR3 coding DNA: TGCGCCAGCAGCTTGATAGGCGGGGGGGCCGGATACAATGAGCAGTTCTTC. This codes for CASSLIGGGAGYNEQFF.

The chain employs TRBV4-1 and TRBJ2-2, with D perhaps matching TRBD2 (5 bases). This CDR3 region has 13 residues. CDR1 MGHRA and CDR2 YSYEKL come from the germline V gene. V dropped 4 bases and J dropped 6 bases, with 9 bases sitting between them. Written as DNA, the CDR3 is TGCGCCAGCAGCCCTTCGGAGGCCGGGGAGCTGTTTTTT. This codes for CASSPSEAGELFF.